This T cell receptor (beta chain) was recorded in a study of T-cell memory formation after mild COVID-19. Overall study results and limits: Mainly in CM and EM were contracting CD4+ clones; CD8+ were in EMRA. Clones that shrank (day 15 to 85) were balanced CD4/CD8, whereas later expanders leaned CD4+. Cross-reactive memory appears to have joined, as suggested by some responding clones showing up in pre-infection memory.

This CDR3 spans 16 amino acids. Trimming pared 1 base from V and 4 bases from J, leaving 16 bases between. Germline V gives CDR1 SGHAT, CDR2 FQNNGV. This clonotype has only a few counts. Its antigen is undetermined. 5'RACE primed at constant segments yielded TCR alpha and TCR beta cDNA libraries bearing sample barcodes and UMIs. TCRdb re-analysed the 5' RACE reads in MiXCR, keeping a single row per CDR3 protein. The repertoire has roughly 240,000 distinct CDR3 sequences, around 15% of them found once; the top ten carry roughly a fifth. The sequenced material came from PBMCs or a T cell subset sorted from them (not recorded which). The chain carries TRBV11-2 and TRBJ1-2; a possible D gene is TRBD1 (6 bases). The receptor was isolated from a man aged 18-30 years who had mild COVID-19 (a few samples of this study predate the infection). Cell type and time point are not known. This CDR3 reads CASSLGPGQSSYGYTF. The CDR3, as DNA: TGTGCCAGCAGCTTAGGACCCGGACAGAGTAGCTATGGCTACACCTTC. Filled out from reference TRBV11-2 and TRBJ1-2, the complete variable domain reads EAGVAQSPRYKIIEKRQSVAFWCNPISGHATLYWYQQILGQGPKLLIQFQNNGVVDDSQLPKDRFSAERLKGVDSTLKIQPAKLEDSAVYLCASSLGPGQSSYGYTFGSGTRLTVV.